This section outlines one T cell receptor (beta chain) sequence together with its context. Original analysis: From reference gene primer amplification, estimates of nucleated cell counts were derived. TCRdb's copy holds only in-frame clones and misses some; the assay was immunoSEQ multiplex PCR. The V and J calls and clone size come from that table; D and trimming were worked out from the DNA. The repertoire holds some 200,000 clones, with 70% to 90% as singletons. The data were taken from a study of blood T cell repertoires in COVID-19. About the research overall: Acute and convalescent COVID-19 specimens originated in the United States, Italy and Spain. T cells, B-cell-depleted T cells, or PBMCs supplied cDNA or gDNA.

This CDR3 contains 12 residues. The germline V gene has CDR1 MNHEY and CDR2 SVGAGI. Trimming shortened V by 6 bases and J by 7 bases, and 7 bases separated the two germline ends. This sequence joins TRBV6-5 and TRBJ1-6; D not certain. The sequence was obtained from a woman in her 50s with acute or convalescent COVID-19. The sequenced sample was peripheral blood. CDR3 DNA: TGTGCCAGCAGGTACCTGAATTCACCCCTCCACTTT. This sequence encodes CASRYLNSPLHF.